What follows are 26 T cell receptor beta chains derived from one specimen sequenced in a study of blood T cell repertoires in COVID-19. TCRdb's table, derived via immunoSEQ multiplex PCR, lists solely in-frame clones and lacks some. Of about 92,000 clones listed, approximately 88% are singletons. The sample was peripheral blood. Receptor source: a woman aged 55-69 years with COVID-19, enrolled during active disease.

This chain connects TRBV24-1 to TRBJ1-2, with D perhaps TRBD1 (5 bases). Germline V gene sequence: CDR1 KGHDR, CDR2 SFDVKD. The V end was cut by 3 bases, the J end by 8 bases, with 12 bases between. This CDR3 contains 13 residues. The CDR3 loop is CATSDRGTRGYTF. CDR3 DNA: TGTGCCACCAGTGATCGGGGGACTAGGGGCTACACCTTC.

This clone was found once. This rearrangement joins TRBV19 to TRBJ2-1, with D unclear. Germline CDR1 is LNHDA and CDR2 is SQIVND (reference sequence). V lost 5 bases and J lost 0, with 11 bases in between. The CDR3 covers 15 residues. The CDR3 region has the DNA TGTGCCAGTAGTCTTCAGGCGAGCTCCTACAATGAGCAGTTCTTC. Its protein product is CASSLQASSYNEQFF.

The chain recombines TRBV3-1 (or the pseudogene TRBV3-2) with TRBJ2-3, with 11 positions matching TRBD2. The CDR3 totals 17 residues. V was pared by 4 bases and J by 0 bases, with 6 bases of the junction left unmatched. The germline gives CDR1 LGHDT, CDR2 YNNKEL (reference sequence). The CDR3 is CASSPSLAGGSTDTQYF. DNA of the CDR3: TGTGCCAGCAGCCCCTCATTAGCGGGGGGGAGCACAGATACGCAGTATTTT.

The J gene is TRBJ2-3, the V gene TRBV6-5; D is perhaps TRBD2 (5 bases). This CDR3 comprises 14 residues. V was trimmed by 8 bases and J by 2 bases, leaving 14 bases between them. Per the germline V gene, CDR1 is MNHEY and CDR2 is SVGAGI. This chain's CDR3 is CASCRSGLTDTQYF. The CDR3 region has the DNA TGTGCCAGCTGTCGCTCAGGACTCACAGATACGCAGTATTTT.

In nucleotides, the CDR3 is TGTGCCAGCAGTCCCGGGACAGAACTCAACACCGGGGAGCTGTTTTTT. Amino acids: CASSPGTELNTGELFF. The chain carries TRBV6-6 and TRBJ2-2, with 7 bases aligning to TRBD1. After removal of 5 bases from V and 2 bases from J, the junction contained 8 bases not matched to a gene. Germline CDR1 reads MNHNY; CDR2 reads SVGAGI (reference sequence). The CDR3 sequence is 16 residues long.

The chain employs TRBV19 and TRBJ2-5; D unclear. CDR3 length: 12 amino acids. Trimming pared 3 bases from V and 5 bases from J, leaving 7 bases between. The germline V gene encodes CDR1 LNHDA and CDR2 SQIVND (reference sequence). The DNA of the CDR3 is TGTGCCAGTAGTATGGGCCGGGAGACCCAGTACTTC. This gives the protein CASSMGRETQYF.

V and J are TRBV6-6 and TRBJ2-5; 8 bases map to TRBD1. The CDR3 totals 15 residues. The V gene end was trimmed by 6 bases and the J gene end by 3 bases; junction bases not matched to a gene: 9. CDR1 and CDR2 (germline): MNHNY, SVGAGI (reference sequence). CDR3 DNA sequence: TGTGCCAGCAGCCAAGCTCGGACAGGGAAAGAGACCCAGTACTTC. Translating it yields CASSQARTGKETQYF.

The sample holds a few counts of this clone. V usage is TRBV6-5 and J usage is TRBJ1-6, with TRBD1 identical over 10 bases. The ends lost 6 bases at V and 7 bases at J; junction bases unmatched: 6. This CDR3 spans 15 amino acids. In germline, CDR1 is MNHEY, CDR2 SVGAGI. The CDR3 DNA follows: TGTGCCAGCAGGGAGGGACAGGGGTACAATTCACCCCTCCACTTT. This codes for CASREGQGYNSPLHF.

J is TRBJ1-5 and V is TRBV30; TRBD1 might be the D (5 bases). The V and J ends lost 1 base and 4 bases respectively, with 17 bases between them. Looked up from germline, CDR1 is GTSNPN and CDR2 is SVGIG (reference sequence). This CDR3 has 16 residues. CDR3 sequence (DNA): TGTGCCTGGAGTGCCCCCCCGACAGCACGGAATCAGCCCCAGCATTTT. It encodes CAWSAPPTARNQPQHF.

CDR3 amino acids: CASSLAGALEAQYF. The CDR3 DNA is TGTGCCAGCAGCTTAGCGGGGGCCCTTGAAGCGCAGTATTTT. The gene calls are TRBV7-3 and TRBJ2-3; TRBD2 is a possible D gene (7 bases). The CDR3 has 14 amino acids. Germline V gene sequence: CDR1 SGHTA, CDR2 FQGTGA. Trimming removed 2 bases from V and 10 bases from J, with 16 bases in between. Complete variable domain (other parts from reference TRBV7-3 and TRBJ2-3): GAGVSQTPSNKVTEKGKYVELRCDPISGHTALYWYRQSLGQGPEFLIYFQGTGAADDSGLPNDRFFAVRPEGSVSTLKIQRTERGDSAVYLCASSLAGALEAQYFGPGTRLTVL.

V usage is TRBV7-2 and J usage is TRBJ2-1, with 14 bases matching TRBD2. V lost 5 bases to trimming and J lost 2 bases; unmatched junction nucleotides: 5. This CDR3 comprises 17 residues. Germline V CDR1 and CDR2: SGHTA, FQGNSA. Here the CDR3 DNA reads TGTGCCAGCAGCGCAAGGACTAGCGGGGGGACCTACAATGAGCAGTTCTTC. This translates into CASSARTSGGTYNEQFF.

CDR3 amino acids: CASSLEDRGALFF. The CDR3 DNA reads TGTGCCAGCAGCTTGGAGGACAGGGGAGCGCTGTTTTTT. The rearrangement uses TRBV7-9 and TRBJ1-4, with TRBD1 matching over 9 bases. With 3 bases clipped from V and 14 bases from J, the junction kept 7 bases outside the gene matches. The CDR3 has 13 residues. From germline, CDR1 is SEHNR and CDR2 FQNEAQ (reference sequence).

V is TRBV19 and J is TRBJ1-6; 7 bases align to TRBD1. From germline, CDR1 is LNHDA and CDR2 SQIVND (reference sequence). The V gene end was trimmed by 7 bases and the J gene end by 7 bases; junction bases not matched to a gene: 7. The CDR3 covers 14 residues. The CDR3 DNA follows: TGTGCCAGTACCCGGACAGGAAACAATTCACCCCTCCACTTT. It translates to CASTRTGNNSPLHF.

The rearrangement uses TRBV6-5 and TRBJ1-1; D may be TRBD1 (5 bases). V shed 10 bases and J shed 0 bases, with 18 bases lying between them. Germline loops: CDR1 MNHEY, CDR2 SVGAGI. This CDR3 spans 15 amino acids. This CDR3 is CATRVPTEMNTEAFF. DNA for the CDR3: TGTGCCACCAGAGTCCCGACAGAGATGAACACTGAAGCTTTCTTT.

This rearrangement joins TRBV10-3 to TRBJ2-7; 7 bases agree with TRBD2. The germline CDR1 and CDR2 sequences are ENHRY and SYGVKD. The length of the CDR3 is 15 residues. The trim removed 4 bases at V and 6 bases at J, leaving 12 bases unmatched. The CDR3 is CAISGGGGEGIEQYF. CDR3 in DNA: TGTGCCATCAGTGGGGGTGGGGGGGAAGGAATCGAGCAGTACTTC.

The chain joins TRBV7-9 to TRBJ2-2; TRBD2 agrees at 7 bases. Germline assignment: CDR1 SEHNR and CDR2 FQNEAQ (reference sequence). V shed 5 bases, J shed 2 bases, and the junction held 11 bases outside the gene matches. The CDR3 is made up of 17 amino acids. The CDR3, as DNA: TGTGCCAGCAGCCCCCTTGTGGGGGGGTCCAACACCGGGGAGCTGTTTTTT. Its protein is CASSPLVGGSNTGELFF. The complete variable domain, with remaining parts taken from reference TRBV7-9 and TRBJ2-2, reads DTGVSQNPRHKITKRGQNVTFRCDPISEHNRLYWYRQTLGQGPEFLTYFQNEAQLEKSRLLSDRFSAERPKGSFSTLEIQRTEQGDSAMYLCASSPLVGGSNTGELFFGEGSRLTVL.

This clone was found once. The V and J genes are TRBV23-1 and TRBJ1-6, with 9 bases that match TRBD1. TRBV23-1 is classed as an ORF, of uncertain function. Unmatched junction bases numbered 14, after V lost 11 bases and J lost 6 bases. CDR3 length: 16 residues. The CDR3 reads CARPQSGQGFNSPLHF. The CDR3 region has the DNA TGCGCCCGCCCCCAATCGGGACAGGGCTTTAATTCACCCCTCCACTTT.

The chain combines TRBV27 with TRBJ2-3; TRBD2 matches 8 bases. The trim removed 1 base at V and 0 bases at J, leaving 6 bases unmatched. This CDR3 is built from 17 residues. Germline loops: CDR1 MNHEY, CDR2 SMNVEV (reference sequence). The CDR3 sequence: CASSLLGTRPSTDTQYF. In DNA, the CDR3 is TGTGCCAGCAGTTTATTAGGGACTAGACCTAGCACAGATACGCAGTATTTT.

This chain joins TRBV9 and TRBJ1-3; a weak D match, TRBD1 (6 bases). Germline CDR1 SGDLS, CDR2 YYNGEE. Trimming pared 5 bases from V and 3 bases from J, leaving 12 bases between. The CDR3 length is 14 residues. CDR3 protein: CASRPQGFGNTIYF. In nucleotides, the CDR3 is TGTGCCAGCAGGCCACAGGGTTTTGGAAACACCATATATTTT.

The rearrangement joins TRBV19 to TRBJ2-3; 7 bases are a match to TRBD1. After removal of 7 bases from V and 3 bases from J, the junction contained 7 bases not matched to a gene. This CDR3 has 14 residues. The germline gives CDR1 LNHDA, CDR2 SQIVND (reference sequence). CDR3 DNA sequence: TGTGCCAGTACCCCAGACAGGGTTACAGATACGCAGTATTTT. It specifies CASTPDRVTDTQYF.

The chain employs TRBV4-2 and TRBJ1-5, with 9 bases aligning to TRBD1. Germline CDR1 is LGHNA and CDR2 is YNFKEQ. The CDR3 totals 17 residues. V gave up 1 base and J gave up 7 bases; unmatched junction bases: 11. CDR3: CASSQAGGQGSLQPQHF. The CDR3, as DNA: TGTGCCAGCAGCCAAGCCGGGGGACAGGGATCGTTACAGCCCCAGCATTTT.

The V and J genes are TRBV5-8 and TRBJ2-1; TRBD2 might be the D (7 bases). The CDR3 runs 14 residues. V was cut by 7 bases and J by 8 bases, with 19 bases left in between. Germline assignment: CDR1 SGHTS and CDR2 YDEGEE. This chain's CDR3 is CASGVMGGGYEQFF. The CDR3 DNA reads TGTGCCAGCGGCGTCATGGGGGGGGGCTATGAGCAGTTCTTC.

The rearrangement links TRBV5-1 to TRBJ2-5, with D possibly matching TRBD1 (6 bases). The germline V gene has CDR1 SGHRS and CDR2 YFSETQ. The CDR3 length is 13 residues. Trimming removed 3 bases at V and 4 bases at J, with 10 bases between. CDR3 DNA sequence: TGCGCCAGCAGCTCCGACAGGCCAGAGACCCAGTACTTC. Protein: CASSSDRPETQYF.

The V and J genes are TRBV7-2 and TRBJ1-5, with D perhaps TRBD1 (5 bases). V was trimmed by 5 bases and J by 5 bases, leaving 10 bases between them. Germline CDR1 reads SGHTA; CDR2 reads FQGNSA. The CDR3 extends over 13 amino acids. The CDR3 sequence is CASSRRGDQPQHF. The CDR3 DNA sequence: TGTGCCAGCAGCCGACGGGGGGATCAGCCCCAGCATTTT.

The chain's CDR3 is CASSYSTREKHNEQFF. CDR3 sequence (DNA): TGTGCCAGCAGTTACTCGACAAGGGAGAAGCACAATGAGCAGTTCTTC. The chain joins TRBV6-5 to TRBJ2-1; D may be TRBD2 (5 bases). Germline V gene sequence: CDR1 MNHEY, CDR2 SVGAGI. Trimming removed 0 bases at V and 5 bases at J, with 14 bases between. The CDR3 has 16 amino acids.

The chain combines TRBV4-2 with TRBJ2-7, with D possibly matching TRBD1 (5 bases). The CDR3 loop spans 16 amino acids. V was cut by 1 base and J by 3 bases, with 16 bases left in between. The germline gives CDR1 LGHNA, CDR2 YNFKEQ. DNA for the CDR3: TGTGCCAGCAGCCAAGGTTCCCCGTCCCAGGGCTACGAGCAGTACTTC. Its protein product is CASSQGSPSQGYEQYF.